One and the same sample provided the 24 T cell receptor beta chains below, sequenced in a study of shared clonotypes between healthy human individuals. Naive-designated CD8 cells lacked CD45RO, were positively enriched for CCR7, and omitted terminally differentiated effector memory CD45RA+ cells. Some clones are missing from TCRdb's copy, which holds only in-frame ones; the method was immunoSEQ multiplex PCR. The sample lists approximately 2,000,000 clones, just over 90% occurring once. Sample: naive CD8+ T cells from PBMCs. These receptors were taken from a young man in good health. Some clones in this sample may be carry-over from other donors' samples.

The chain combines TRBV2 with TRBJ2-3; 7 bases are a match to TRBD2. CDR1 is SNHLY, CDR2 FYNNEI, per germline. CDR3 length: 15 residues. Losses at the gene ends were 2 bases for V and 2 bases for J; bases not matched to a gene: 4. CDR3 amino acids: CASSEHGTITDTQYF. The CDR3 DNA sequence: TGTGCCAGCAGTGAACACGGGACTATCACAGATACGCAGTATTTT.

The chain links TRBV6-6 to TRBJ1-2; D possibly corresponds to TRBD1 (6 bases). V lost 1 base and J 4 bases, leaving 10 bases between the germline ends. This CDR3 is built from 14 residues. Germline CDR1 is MNHNY and CDR2 is SVGAGI (reference sequence). CDR3 sequence (DNA): TGTGCCAGCAGTTACTATCAGGGGACCTATGGCTACACCTTC. Translating it yields CASSYYQGTYGYTF.

This clone is a singleton in its sample. The chain couples TRBV14 to TRBJ2-6; the D gene is possibly TRBD2 (5 bases). Germline V lookup: CDR1 SGHDN, CDR2 FVKESK. The CDR3 spans 17 residues. Trimming pared 1 base from V and 0 bases from J, leaving 10 bases between. DNA of the CDR3: TGTGCCAGCAGCCAAGTACGGGGTTCCTCTGGGGCCAACGTCCTGACTTTC. It specifies CASSQVRGSSGANVLTF.

The rearrangement links TRBV19 to TRBJ2-3; possible D gene TRBD1, 5 bases. Trimming removed 5 bases from V and 6 bases from J, with 21 bases in between. The CDR3 covers 16 residues. Germline assignment: CDR1 LNHDA and CDR2 SQIVND (reference sequence). The CDR3 coding sequence is TGTGCCAGTAGTGCCCGGTTCCGAACCGCAGGGGATACGCAGTATTTT. It encodes CASSARFRTAGDTQYF. Using reference TRBV19 and TRBJ2-3 for the parts outside the CDR3, the full variable domain is DGGITQSPKYLFRKEGQNVTLSCEQNLNHDAMYWYRQDPGQGLRLIYYSQIVNDFQKGDIAEGYSVSREKKESFPLTVTSAQKNPTAFYLCASSARFRTAGDTQYFGPGTRLTVL.

V gene TRBV28 combines with J gene TRBJ2-7, with D perhaps matching TRBD1 or TRBD2 (5 bases each). The CDR3 totals 15 residues. CDR1 and CDR2 from the germline V gene are MDHEN and SYDVKM. Trimming stripped 3 bases from V and 3 bases from J, with 15 bases between. This chain's CDR3 is CASSFETGPSYEQYF. In nucleotides, the CDR3 is TGTGCCAGCAGTTTTGAAACGGGACCGAGCTACGAGCAGTACTTC.

V gene TRBV9 combines with J gene TRBJ1-1; D unclear. The CDR3 is 13 residues long. The V end lost 1 base, the J end lost 6 bases, and 10 bases lay between the germline ends. CDR1 and CDR2 (germline): SGDLS, YYNGEE. The CDR3 nucleotides read TGTGCCAGCAGCGTAATGAACGGACCTGAAGCTTTCTTT. It encodes CASSVMNGPEAFF. Variable domain in full (rest from reference TRBV9 and TRBJ1-1): DSGVTQTPKHLITATGQRVTLRCSPRSGDLSVYWYQQSLDQGLQFLIQYYNGEERAKGNILERFSAQQFPDLHSELNLSSLELGDSALYFCASSVMNGPEAFFGQGTRLTVV.

The chain has TRBV5-1 and TRBJ2-5; 8 bases map to TRBD2. Germline V lookup: CDR1 SGHRS, CDR2 YFSETQ. Trimming cost V 2 bases and J 2 bases; bases outside gene matches: 11. The CDR3 loop spans 17 amino acids. DNA of the CDR3: TGCGCCAGCAGCTTTAGCGGGACGGGAGTGGTTCAAGAGACCCAGTACTTC. As protein: CASSFSGTGVVQETQYF.

This chain uses TRBV27 with TRBJ1-5; 7 bases agree with TRBD1. V lost 5 bases and J lost 0; bases outside the gene matches: 4. The germline V gene has CDR1 MNHEY and CDR2 SMNVEV (reference sequence). This CDR3 comprises 15 residues. This CDR3 reads CASSPGTASNQPQHF. CDR3 nucleotides: TGTGCCAGCAGTCCCGGGACAGCTAGCAATCAGCCCCAGCATTTT.

The chain combines TRBV18 with TRBJ1-1; 8 nucleotides line up with TRBD1. Germline assignment: CDR1 KGHSH and CDR2 LQKENI. The CDR3 has 15 amino acids. The junction had 4 bases not matched to a gene; V was cut back by 3 bases and J by 1 base. The CDR3 coding sequence is TGTGCCAGCTCACCGGACAGGGCGGGGAACACTGAAGCTTTCTTT. Translation gives CASSPDRAGNTEAFF.

This clone was detected only once. J is TRBJ2-7 and V is TRBV28; no clear D gene. From germline, CDR1 is MDHEN and CDR2 SYDVKM. Between the trimmed V and J ends, which lost 4 bases and 3 bases, there was a span of 10 bases. This CDR3 has 13 amino acids. The CDR3 loop reads CASSSVGYYEQYF. The CDR3 DNA sequence: TGTGCCAGCAGTTCGGTAGGGTACTACGAGCAGTACTTC. The variable domain in full, with the rest retrieved from reference TRBV28 and TRBJ2-7, is DVKVTQSSRYLVKRTGEKVFLECVQDMDHENMFWYRQDPGLGLRLIYFSYDVKMKEKGDIPEGYSVSREKKERFSLILESASTNQTSMYLCASSSVGYYEQYFGPGTRLTVT.

The chain recombines TRBV27 with TRBJ2-7; the match to TRBD2 covers 12 bases. The V gene end was trimmed by 6 bases and the J gene end by 6 bases; junction bases not matched to a gene: 9. CDR1 and CDR2 (germline): MNHEY, SMNVEV (reference sequence). The CDR3 is made up of 15 amino acids. CDR3 sequence: CASSPTGTSGFEQYF. In nucleotides, the CDR3 is TGTGCCAGCAGCCCCACCGGGACTAGCGGGTTCGAGCAGTACTTC.

The chain combines TRBV9 with TRBJ2-3; 8 bases agree with TRBD2. The CDR3 loop spans 16 amino acids. V trimming: 3 bases; J trimming: 2 bases; junction bases outside the gene matches: 8. CDR1 is SGDLS, CDR2 YYNGEE, per germline. Here the CDR3 reads CASSAIGLAATDTQYF. DNA for the CDR3: TGTGCCAGCAGCGCGATTGGACTAGCTGCCACAGATACGCAGTATTTT.

The gene calls are TRBV29-1 and TRBJ2-1; 12 positions agree with TRBD2. V lost 7 bases, J lost 1 base, and 8 bases stayed unmatched. Looked up from germline, CDR1 is SQVTM and CDR2 is ANQGSEA. The CDR3 is made up of 16 amino acids. This chain's CDR3 is CSARGLAGRSYNEQFF. CDR3 DNA sequence: TGCAGCGCTAGGGGACTAGCGGGCCGATCCTACAATGAGCAGTTCTTC.

The chain uses TRBV7-3 and TRBJ2-7; TRBD1 matches 8 bases. The CDR3 length is 13 residues. Germline V gene lookup returns CDR1 SGHTA and CDR2 FQGTGA. V was pared by 4 bases and J by 4 bases, with 3 bases of the junction left unmatched. The CDR3 loop reads CASSSWDRYEQYF. The CDR3 DNA reads as TGTGCCAGCAGCTCCTGGGACAGGTACGAGCAGTACTTC.

V usage is TRBV6-6 and J usage is TRBJ1-1; D gene uncertain. Germline CDR1 reads MNHNY; CDR2 reads SVGAGI (reference sequence). With 0 bases removed from V and 0 bases from J, the gap between germline ends came to 11 bases. CDR3 length equals 16 residues. This CDR3 is CASSYSGQELNTEAFF. CDR3 nucleotide sequence: TGTGCCAGCAGTTACTCAGGTCAGGAATTGAACACTGAAGCTTTCTTT.

This chain joins TRBV11-2 and TRBJ2-1; D is undetermined. The CDR3 sequence is 14 residues long. V shed 2 bases and J shed 7 bases, with 12 bases lying between them. The germline V gene encodes CDR1 SGHAT and CDR2 FQNNGV. The CDR3 loop is CASSLLPLRNEQFF. CDR3 nucleotide sequence: TGTGCCAGCAGCTTACTACCGTTAAGAAATGAGCAGTTCTTC.

This chain joins TRBV27 and TRBJ1-1, with D possibly matching TRBD1 (5 bases). Germline V gene lookup returns CDR1 MNHEY and CDR2 SMNVEV (reference sequence). V was clipped by 5 bases and J by 3 bases, with 19 bases between them. The CDR3 totals 16 residues. CDR3 sequence (DNA): TGTGCCAGCAGTAGGGGACCCGGGAGCGGGGACACTGAAGCTTTCTTT. The encoded protein is CASSRGPGSGDTEAFF.

The chain joins TRBV5-4 to TRBJ1-2; weak D call: TRBD1 (6 bases). Trimming took 2 bases from V and 4 from J, leaving 15 bases between them. This CDR3 spans 15 amino acids. Germline CDR1 reads SGHNT; CDR2 reads YYREEE (reference sequence). The CDR3 here is CASSFISTGTYGYTF. DNA for the CDR3: TGTGCCAGCAGCTTCATCTCCACAGGGACCTATGGCTACACCTTC.

J is TRBJ2-1 and V is TRBV7-6; 12 positions match TRBD2. V shed 0 bases, J shed 3 bases, and the junction held 3 bases outside the gene matches. This CDR3 is 17 amino acids long. Germline lookup yields CDR1 SGHVS and CDR2 FNYEAQ. CDR3 amino acids: CASSLATSGSSYNEQFF. In DNA form, the CDR3 reads TGTGCCAGCAGCTTAGCGACTAGCGGGAGTAGCTACAATGAGCAGTTCTTC. The variable domain in full, completed from reference TRBV7-6 and TRBJ2-1, reads GAGVSQSPRYKVTKRGQDVALRCDPISGHVSLYWYRQALGQGPEFLTYFNYEAQQDKSGLPNDRFSAERPEGSISTLTIQRTEQRDSAMYRCASSLATSGSSYNEQFFGPGTRLTVL.

The V gene is TRBV29-1, the J gene TRBJ2-2; D is tentatively TRBD1 or TRBD2 (6 bases each). The germline gives CDR1 SQVTM, CDR2 ANQGSEA. The germline V and J ends were trimmed by 6 bases and 3 bases, with 11 bases remaining between them. There are 13 residues in the CDR3. CDR3 sequence reads: CSVGGGYTGELFF. The DNA of the CDR3 is TGCAGCGTCGGAGGGGGTTACACCGGGGAGCTGTTTTTT.

The chain has TRBV28 and TRBJ2-7, with D possibly TRBD1 on 6 matching bases. The CDR3 contains 16 residues. Trimming took 1 base from V and 0 from J, leaving 13 bases between them. Germline lookup yields CDR1 MDHEN and CDR2 SYDVKM. In DNA form, the CDR3 reads TGTGCCAGCAGTTTATCGACGACAGGCGTCTCCTACGAGCAGTACTTC. This sequence encodes CASSLSTTGVSYEQYF.

This sequence joins TRBV15 and TRBJ2-7, with TRBD2 identical over 8 bases. The CDR3 loop spans 16 amino acids. Per germline, CDR1 LNHNV and CDR2 YYDKDF (reference sequence). J was trimmed by 5 bases and V by 4 bases; bases with no gene match: 13. The CDR3 DNA reads as TGTGCCACCAGCAAGGGGCCCAGCGGGAGCCTGAACGAGCAGTACTTC. It yields the protein CATSKGPSGSLNEQYF.

Remarks on this clone: Additional DNA sequences in this sample encode the identical CDR3. This rearrangement joins TRBV27 to TRBJ2-1, with 8 positions matching TRBD2. The length of the CDR3 is 15 residues. The germline V gene has CDR1 MNHEY and CDR2 SMNVEV (reference sequence). V lost 6 bases to trimming and J lost 0 bases; unmatched junction nucleotides: 4. The chain's CDR3 is CASSLSGSSYNEQFF. CDR3 coding DNA: TGTGCCAGCAGCCTCAGCGGGAGCTCCTACAATGAGCAGTTCTTC.

V gene TRBV11-2 combines with J gene TRBJ2-7; TRBD2 matches at 13 bases. CDR1 is SGHAT, CDR2 FQNNGV, per germline. V dropped 3 bases and J dropped 6; count of bases not matched to a gene: 5. The CDR3 consists of 15 residues. As DNA, the CDR3 is TGTGCCAGCAGCTTGGCGACTAGCGGGAGGACCGAGCAGTACTTC. Its protein is CASSLATSGRTEQYF.